The sequence of this TCR beta chain was determined in a study of post-analysis software for immune sequencing data. About the research overall: In terms of disease course, relapsing-remitting, secondary progressive and progressive-relapsing multiple sclerosis were included. Study results and limitations: Strong co-clustering by F measure was seen for same-batch samples. Multiple sclerosis was associated with a significant reduction in normalized Chao1 diversity relative to controls. Compared with controls, patients had more of 4 to 6 TRBV segments, including TRBV5-6, TRBV5-1 and TRBV20-1.

cDNA libraries of TCR beta carried unique molecular identifiers. Around 450,000 cDNA molecules were recovered from an input of roughly 0.85 to 10 million T cells. TCRdb reprocessed the PCR reads via MiXCR and lists one record per CDR3 protein. The sample holds approximately 460,000 distinct CDR3 sequences, roughly 46% seen once. CDR3 size: 14 residues. The junction had 7 bases not matched to a gene; V was cut back by 4 bases and J by 5 bases. Germline CDR1 and CDR2: SEHNR and FQNEAQ (reference sequence). The table lists this clonotype with a few counts. Its antigen remains unknown. V is TRBV7-9 and J is TRBJ2-5, with 7 bases fitting TRBD2. The clonotype originates from a girl between 5 and 17 years old with multiple sclerosis. The specimen sequenced was blood. In DNA form, the CDR3 reads TGTGCCAGCAGCTCAAGTAGCGGGTGGGAGACCCAGTACTTC. It encodes CASSSSSGWETQYF.